Below are 5 T cell receptor beta chains sequenced from a single sample in a study of T cells in Graves' hyperthyroidism and ophthalmopathy. RNA transcripts were the template for amplifying TCR beta CDR3 regions. A first-round RT-PCR of the TCR CDR3 used the HTBI primer set. TCRdb fed the multiplex PCR reads into MiXCR, producing one record per CDR3 protein. The table has hundreds of thousands of distinct CDR3 sequences, approximately 25% seen once. The material sequenced was blood. These receptors originate from a woman aged 25 to 39 with Graves' ophthalmopathy.

Concerning this clonotype: An end of the junction does not agree with germline; a read error may underlie this. The chain has TRBV5-1 and TRBJ2-6; D possibly uses TRBD1 or TRBD2 (5 bases each). The CDR3 runs 18 residues. From germline, CDR1 is SGHRS and CDR2 YFSETQ. CDR3 sequence reads: CASSSTSRASSGANVLAF. CDR3 in DNA: TGCGCCAGCAGCTCAACATCCCGAGCTAGCTCTGGGGCCAACGTCCTGGCTTTC.

This clonotype was counted many times. In DNA, the CDR3 is TGTGCCAGCAGCCCAGTGGGGAACACCATATATTTT. Its protein product is CASSPVGNTIYF. The chain recombines TRBV7-6 with TRBJ1-3; no firm D call. Trimming cost V 5 bases and J 7 bases, with 9 bases left between them. The CDR3 has 12 residues. The V gene's germline CDR1 is SGHVS and CDR2 FNYEAQ.

On this clonotype itself: This CDR3 fails to terminate in the conserved phenylalanine or tryptophan, so it likely reflects a read error. This chain links TRBV12-3 or TRBV12-4 with TRBJ1-2; D unresolved. CDR3 size: 14 residues. The germline V and J ends were trimmed by 5 bases and 1 base, with 11 bases remaining between them. The CDR3, as DNA: TGTGCCAGCAGTGTGGAAGGAGTTAACTATGGCTACACCGTC. It is translated as CASSVEGVNYGYTV.

This clonotype was counted many times. The gene calls are TRBV29-1 and TRBJ1-6, with D maybe TRBD1 (5 bases). Trimming pared 4 bases from V and 8 bases from J, leaving 15 bases between. Germline values: CDR1 SQVTM, CDR2 ANQGSEA. The CDR3 runs 14 residues. In nucleotides, the CDR3 is TGCAGCGTTGCATCAGACAGAACCGATTCACCCCTCCACTTT. Its protein is CSVASDRTDSPLHF. The whole variable domain, remainder taken from reference TRBV29-1 and TRBJ1-6, is SAVISQKPSRDICQRGTSLTIQCQVDSQVTMMFWYRQQPGQSLTLIATANQGSEATYESGFVIDKFPISRPNLTFSTLTVSNMSPEDSSIYLCSVASDRTDSPLHFGNGTRLTVT.

The genes are TRBV7-8 and TRBJ2-2; TRBD2 might be the D (6 bases). The CDR3 has 16 residues. V was shortened by 5 bases and J by 6 bases, with 19 bases between the two germline ends. Germline CDR1 and CDR2: SGHVS and FQNEAQ. The CDR3 sequence: CASSPQRLVTPGELFF. In nucleotides, the CDR3 is TGTGCCAGCAGCCCCCAACGACTAGTCACTCCCGGGGAGCTGTTTTTT.